What follows are 4 T cell receptor beta chains derived from one specimen sequenced in a study of early T cells in non-severe SARS-CoV-2 infection. MiXCR, run by TCRdb on the 5' RACE reads, gives a single entry per CDR3 protein. The sample records 40,000 to 55,000 distinct CDR3 sequences, around 3.6% being singletons. The sample comprised whole blood. The receptors originated from an adult who was a healthcare worker with PCR-confirmed SARS-CoV-2 infection or an uninfected control (not recorded which).

This clonotype was detected ten times or more. The V gene is TRBV7-2, the J gene TRBJ1-6; the match to TRBD1 covers 8 bases. V dropped 4 bases and J dropped 7; count of bases not matched to a gene: 6. Germline V lookup: CDR1 SGHTA, CDR2 FQGNSA. There are 15 residues in the CDR3. CDR3 amino acids: CASSSQGGINSPLHF. The CDR3 bases are TGTGCCAGCAGCTCACAGGGGGGGATAAATTCACCCCTCCACTTT.

This clonotype was seen ten or more times. This chain links TRBV5-1 with TRBJ2-1, with 8 positions matching TRBD1. The CDR3 covers 16 residues. Germline V gene lookup returns CDR1 SGHRS and CDR2 YFSETQ. With V trimmed by 1 base and J by 3 bases, 6 bases remained unmatched. CDR3 sequence: CASSLSGTGLYNEQFF. The CDR3 DNA follows: TGCGCCAGCAGCTTGTCGGGGACAGGCCTCTACAATGAGCAGTTCTTC.

Ten or more counts support this clonotype. V usage is TRBV20-1 and J usage is TRBJ2-7; D is ambiguous. V lost 6 bases to trimming and J lost 1 base, with 7 bases between them. This CDR3 is 11 amino acids long. Germline CDR1 and CDR2: DFQATT and SNEGSKA (reference sequence). The CDR3 region is CSASKSYEQYF. For the CDR3, the DNA is TGCAGTGCGTCGAAATCCTACGAGCAGTACTTC.

This clonotype was observed at least ten times. Germline is not matched at one junction end, which may reflect a read error. The genes are TRBV2 and TRBJ2-1; D call uncertain. Per germline, CDR1 SNHLY and CDR2 FYNNEI. This CDR3 has 16 amino acids. DNA for the CDR3: TGCGCCAGCAGTAATACCCGTTTTAACCAGTACAATGAGCAGTTCTTC. As protein: CASSNTRFNQYNEQFF.